A selection of T cell receptor beta chains follows, all from one sample in a study of CD8 T cells in ankylosing spondylitis. TCRdb itself ran the 5' RACE reads through MiXCR, one entry per CDR3 protein. The sample comprises tens of thousands of distinct CDR3 sequences, around 30% of which are singletons, and approximately 59% rests with the top ten. Sequenced sample: blood, either unsorted or a sorted T cell fraction (not recorded which). These receptors were taken from a male donor with ankylosing spondylitis or in good health (not recorded which). Each CDR3 is given with its conserved first and last residue. The D gene is left open where the match is weak. Part of the rows lack a size; the others show once, few, many or a class for expanded clones.

CDR3 protein	CDR3 DNA	V gene	clone size	D gene	J gene
CASSLEVGRNTEAFF	TGCGCCAGCAGCTTGGAGGTAGGCAGGAACACTGAAGCTTTCTTT	TRBV5-1	-	-	TRBJ1-1
CASSLKELAEGYTGELFF	TGCGCCAGCAGTCTAAAGGAGCTAGCGGAAGGGTACACCGGGGAGCTGTTTTTT	TRBV4-1	-	TRBD2	TRBJ2-2
CSARTGQPFSSYEQYF	TGCAGTGCTAGGACGGGACAGCCATTTTCTTCCTACGAGCAGTACTTC	TRBV20-1	-	TRBD1	TRBJ2-7
CASSSPTGVFHF	TGTGCCAGCAGCTCGCCGACAGGGGTGTTCCACTTT	TRBV3-1	-	TRBD1	TRBJ1-6
CASSFNPSYGYTF	TGCGCCAGCAGCTTCAATCCGTCCTATGGCTACACCTTC	TRBV5-1	-	-	TRBJ1-2
CASSPRTGEAFF	TGCGCCAGCAGCCCTAGGACGGGTGAAGCTTTCTTT	TRBV5-1	few	-	TRBJ1-1
CASSLDRSEAFF	TGTGCCAGCAGCCTAGACAGGTCTGAAGCTTTCTTT	TRBV6-6	-	-	TRBJ1-1
CASSLGGSGNTIYF	TGTGCCAGCAGTTTAGGAGGCTCTGGAAACACCATATATTTT	TRBV12-3/TRBV12-4	few	-	TRBJ1-3
CASDSRTSGGTDTQYF	TGCGCCAGCGACTCACGGACTAGCGGTGGCACAGATACGCAGTATTTT	TRBV5-1	few	TRBD2	TRBJ2-3
CASSNPGTAKETQYF	TGCGCCAGCAGCAACCCCGGGACAGCTAAAGAGACCCAGTACTTC	TRBV5-1	few	TRBD1	TRBJ2-5
CASSYMETGRGYTF	TGTGCCAGCAGTTACATGGAGACAGGGAGAGGCTACACCTTC	TRBV6-5	few	TRBD1	TRBJ1-2
CASSSGHPETQYF	TGTGCCAGCAGCTCCGGACACCCAGAGACCCAGTACTTC	TRBV7-9	-	-	TRBJ2-5
CASSQTTGVEDTQYF	TGTGCCAGCAGTCAAACGACAGGGGTGGAAGATACGCAGTATTTT	TRBV12-3/TRBV12-4	-	TRBD1	TRBJ2-3
CASSPTGNPYNEQFF	TGTGCCAGCAGTCCGACAGGCAATCCCTACAATGAGCAGTTCTTC	TRBV12-3/TRBV12-4	few	-	TRBJ2-1
CSAGLDHSGANVLTF	TGCAGTGCGGGTTTAGATCACTCTGGGGCCAACGTCCTGACTTTC	TRBV20-1	few	-	TRBJ2-6
CASTPQAFF	TGTGCCAGCACTCCTCAAGCTTTCTTT	TRBV25-1	-	-	TRBJ1-1
CASSFVGATGELFF	TGTGCCAGCAGCTTTGTAGGGGCCACCGGGGAGCTGTTTTTT	TRBV7-9	-	-	TRBJ2-2